One and the same sample provided the 8 T cell receptor beta chains below, sequenced in a study of T cell responses to AZD1222 COVID-19 vaccine. Here immunoSEQ multiplex PCR was the method, and the copy in TCRdb shows in-frame clones only, minus some. The sample lists tens of thousands of clones, more than 75% occurring once. Sequenced here: peripheral blood, sampled on day 0 of AZD1222 vaccination. The receptors were sampled from an adult in good health.

The gene calls are TRBV6-5 and TRBJ1-5, with D possibly being TRBD1 (5 bases). The V end was cut by 8 bases, the J end by 6 bases, with 20 bases between. Germline loops: CDR1 MNHEY, CDR2 SVGAGI. This CDR3 is 15 amino acids long. The CDR3 nucleotides read TGTGCCAGCGGGGACTTTCCTACCACAAGTCAGCCCCAGCATTTT. Translating gives CASGDFPTTSQPQHF.

This chain uses TRBV29-1 with TRBJ1-1, with D perhaps matching TRBD1 (5 bases). Germline CDR1 reads SQVTM; CDR2 reads ANQGSEA. This CDR3 is built from 14 residues. The germline V and J ends were trimmed by 1 base and 6 bases, with 15 bases remaining between them. The CDR3 region is CSVEAMGEGSEAFF. DNA of the CDR3: TGCAGCGTTGAAGCAATGGGGGAGGGCTCTGAAGCTTTCTTT.

The chain links TRBV5-1 to TRBJ2-5, with 12 bases fitting TRBD1. Losses at the gene ends were 3 bases for V and 4 bases for J; bases not matched to a gene: 4. Per the germline V gene, CDR1 is SGHRS and CDR2 is YFSETQ. The CDR3 runs 15 residues. CDR3 DNA sequence: TGCGCCAGCAGCTGGGGACAGGGGGCCGCAGAGACCCAGTACTTC. Encoded protein: CASSWGQGAAETQYF.

This clone has just one count. The chain is built from TRBV29-1 and TRBJ2-1; TRBD2 is a possible D gene (6 bases). The V end lost 7 bases, the J end lost 10 bases, and 23 bases lay between the germline ends. The germline CDR1 and CDR2 sequences are SQVTM and ANQGSEA. This CDR3 spans 14 amino acids. CDR3 amino acids: CSGKPGLSFFEQFF. CDR3 DNA: TGCAGCGGGAAACCGGGACTCTCCTTCTTCGAGCAGTTCTTC.

This clone counts as medium-sized. The V and J genes are TRBV11-3 and TRBJ2-7; D not certain. Trimming removed 0 bases from V and 5 bases from J, with 8 bases in between. The CDR3 spans 13 residues. Germline lookup yields CDR1 SGHNT and CDR2 YENEEA. The CDR3 coding sequence is TGTGCCAGCAGCTTAGAAACGCTCCACGAGCAGTACTTC. Translation: CASSLETLHEQYF. The variable domain in full, with the rest retrieved from reference TRBV11-3 and TRBJ2-7, is EAGVVQSPRYKIIEKKQPVAFWCNPISGHNTLYWYLQNLGQGPELLIRYENEEAVDDSQLPKDRFSAERLKGVDSTLKIQPAELGDSAVYLCASSLETLHEQYFGPGTRLTVT.

A single count supports this clone. This rearrangement joins TRBV3-1 (or the pseudogene TRBV3-2) to TRBJ1-2; D may be TRBD1 (6 bases). This CDR3 comprises 17 residues. Trimming left V 4 bases short and J 8 bases short, with 26 bases between. Germline V gene data show CDR1 as LGHDT and CDR2 as YNNKEL (reference sequence). The CDR3 nucleotides read TGTGCCAGCAGCCCCTTTTCGCCAGGGGCGGGTGAGGAGGGCTACACCTTC. It specifies CASSPFSPGAGEEGYTF.

The rearrangement links TRBV11-3 to TRBJ1-1, with D unclear. Germline V gene data show CDR1 as SGHNT and CDR2 as YENEEA. The V gene lost 6 bases and the J gene lost 2 bases, with 22 bases spanning the gap. The CDR3 has 17 residues. The chain's CDR3 is CASRRSKWGVPNTEAFF. The CDR3, as DNA: TGTGCCAGCAGACGCTCAAAATGGGGAGTTCCTAACACTGAAGCTTTCTTT.

The chain couples TRBV7-3 to TRBJ2-3; tentatively, D is TRBD2 (5 bases). The CDR3 has 17 residues. Trimming pared 5 bases from V and 1 base from J, leaving 19 bases between. Germline V gene sequence: CDR1 SGHTA, CDR2 FQGTGA. For the CDR3, the DNA is TGTGCCAGCAGCACCTCCCGGAGAGGGCGGGGCACAGATACGCAGTATTTT. Translation: CASSTSRRGRGTDTQYF.